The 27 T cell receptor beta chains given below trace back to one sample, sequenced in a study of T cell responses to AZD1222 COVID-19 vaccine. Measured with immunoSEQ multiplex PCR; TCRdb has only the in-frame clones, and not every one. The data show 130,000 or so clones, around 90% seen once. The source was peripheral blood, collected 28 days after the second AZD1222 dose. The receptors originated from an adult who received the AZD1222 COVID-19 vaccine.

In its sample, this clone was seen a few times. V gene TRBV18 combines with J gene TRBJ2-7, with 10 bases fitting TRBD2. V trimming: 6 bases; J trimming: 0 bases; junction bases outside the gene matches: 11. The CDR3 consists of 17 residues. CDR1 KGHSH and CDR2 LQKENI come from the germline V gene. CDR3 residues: CASSQSAGLAASYEQYV. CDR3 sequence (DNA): TGTGCCAGCTCCCAATCCGCTGGACTAGCGGCCTCCTACGAGCAGTACGTC.

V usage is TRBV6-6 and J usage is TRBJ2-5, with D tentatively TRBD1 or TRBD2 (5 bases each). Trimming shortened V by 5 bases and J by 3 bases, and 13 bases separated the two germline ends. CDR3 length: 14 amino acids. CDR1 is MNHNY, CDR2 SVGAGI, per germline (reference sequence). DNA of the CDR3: TGTGCCAGCAGTACCTATGGGACGGAAGAGACCCAGTACTTC. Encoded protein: CASSTYGTEETQYF.

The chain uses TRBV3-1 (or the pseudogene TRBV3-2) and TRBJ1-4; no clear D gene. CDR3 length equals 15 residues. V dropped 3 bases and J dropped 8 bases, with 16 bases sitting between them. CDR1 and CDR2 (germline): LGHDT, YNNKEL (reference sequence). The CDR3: CASSQGWVSQEKLFF. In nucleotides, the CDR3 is TGTGCCAGCAGCCAGGGATGGGTTTCTCAGGAAAAACTGTTTTTT.

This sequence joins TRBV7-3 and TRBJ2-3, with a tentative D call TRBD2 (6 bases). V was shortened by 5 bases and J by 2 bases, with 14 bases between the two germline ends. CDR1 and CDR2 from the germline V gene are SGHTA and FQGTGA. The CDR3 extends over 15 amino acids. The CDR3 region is CASSPRAGVTDTQYF. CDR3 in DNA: TGTGCCAGCAGCCCACGAGCGGGTGTCACAGATACGCAGTATTTT.

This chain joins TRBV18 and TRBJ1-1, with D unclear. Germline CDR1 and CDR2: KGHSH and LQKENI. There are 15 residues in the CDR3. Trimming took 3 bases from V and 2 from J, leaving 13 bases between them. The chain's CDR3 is CASSPENVGNTEAFF. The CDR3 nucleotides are TGTGCCAGCTCACCTGAGAACGTGGGTAACACTGAAGCTTTCTTT.

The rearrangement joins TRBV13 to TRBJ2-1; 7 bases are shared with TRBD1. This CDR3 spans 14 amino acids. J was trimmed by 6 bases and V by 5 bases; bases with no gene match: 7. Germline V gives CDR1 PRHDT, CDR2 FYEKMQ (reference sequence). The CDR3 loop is CASSPQGVVNEQFF. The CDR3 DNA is TGTGCCAGCAGCCCCCAGGGGGTAGTCAATGAGCAGTTCTTC.

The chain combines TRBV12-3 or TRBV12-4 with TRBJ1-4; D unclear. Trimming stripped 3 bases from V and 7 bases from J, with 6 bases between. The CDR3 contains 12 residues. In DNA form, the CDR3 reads TGTGCCAGCAGTTTTGGTGGTGAAAAACTGTTTTTT. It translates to CASSFGGEKLFF.

CDR3 DNA sequence: TGTGCTAGTGGTTTGGGACTAGCGGGACAAACAGATACGCAGTATTTT. Translating gives CASGLGLAGQTDTQYF. The rearrangement uses TRBV12-5 and TRBJ2-3; 11 bases are shared with TRBD2. V lost 1 base to trimming and J lost 3 bases; unmatched junction nucleotides: 3. The CDR3 is 16 residues long. Germline-derived CDR1 and CDR2 are LGHNT and FRNRAP.

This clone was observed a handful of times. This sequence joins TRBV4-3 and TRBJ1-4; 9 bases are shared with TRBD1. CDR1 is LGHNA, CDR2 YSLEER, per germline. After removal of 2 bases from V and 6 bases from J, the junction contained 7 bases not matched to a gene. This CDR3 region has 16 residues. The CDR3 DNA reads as TGCGCCAGCAGCCAATCGCCGACAGGGGGACATGAAAAACTGTTTTTT. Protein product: CASSQSPTGGHEKLFF.

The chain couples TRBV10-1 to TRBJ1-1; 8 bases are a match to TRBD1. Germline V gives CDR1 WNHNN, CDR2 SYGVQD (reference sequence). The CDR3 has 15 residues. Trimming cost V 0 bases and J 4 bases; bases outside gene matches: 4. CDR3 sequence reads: CASSESDRGGTEAFF. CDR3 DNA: TGCGCCAGCAGTGAGTCAGACAGGGGTGGCACTGAAGCTTTCTTT.

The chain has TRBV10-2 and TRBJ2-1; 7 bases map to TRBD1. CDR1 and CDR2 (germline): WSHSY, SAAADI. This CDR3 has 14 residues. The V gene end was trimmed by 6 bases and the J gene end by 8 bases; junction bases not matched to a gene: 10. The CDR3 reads CASSPTGFTDEQFF. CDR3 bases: TGCGCCAGCAGCCCGACAGGGTTTACCGATGAGCAGTTCTTC.

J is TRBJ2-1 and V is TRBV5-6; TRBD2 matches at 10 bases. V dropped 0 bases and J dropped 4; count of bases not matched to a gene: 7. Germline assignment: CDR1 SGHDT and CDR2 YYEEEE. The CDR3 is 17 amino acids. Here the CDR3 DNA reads TGTGCCAGCAGCTTGGGGAAACTAGCGGGATGGTACAATGAGCAGTTCTTC. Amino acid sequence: CASSLGKLAGWYNEQFF.

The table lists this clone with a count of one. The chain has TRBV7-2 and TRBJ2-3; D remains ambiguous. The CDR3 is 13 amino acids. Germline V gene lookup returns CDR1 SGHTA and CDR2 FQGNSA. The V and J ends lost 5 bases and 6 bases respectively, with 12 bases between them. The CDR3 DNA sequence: TGTGCCAGCAGCACAAACCCCGGGGATACGCAGTATTTT. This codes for CASSTNPGDTQYF.

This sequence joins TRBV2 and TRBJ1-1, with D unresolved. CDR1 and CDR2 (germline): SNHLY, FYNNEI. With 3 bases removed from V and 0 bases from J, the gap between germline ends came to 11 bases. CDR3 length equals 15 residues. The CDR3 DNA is TGTGCCAGCAGTGACCTGGGTGTCATGAACACTGAAGCTTTCTTT. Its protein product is CASSDLGVMNTEAFF.

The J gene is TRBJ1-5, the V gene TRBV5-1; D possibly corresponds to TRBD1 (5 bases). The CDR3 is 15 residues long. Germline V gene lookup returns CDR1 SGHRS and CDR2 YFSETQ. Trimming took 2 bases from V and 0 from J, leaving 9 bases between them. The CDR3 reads CASSFQGNSNQPQHF. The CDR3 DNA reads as TGCGCCAGCAGCTTTCAGGGAAATAGCAATCAGCCCCAGCATTTT.

CDR3 DNA sequence: TGTGCCAGCAGCTCGTTGGGTTTTGGAGACTATGGCTACACCTTC. Translating gives CASSSLGFGDYGYTF. The chain links TRBV11-1 to TRBJ1-2; the D is unclear. Per germline, CDR1 SGHAT and CDR2 FQDESV (reference sequence). V was pared by 4 bases and J by 3 bases, with 15 bases between. The CDR3 totals 15 residues.

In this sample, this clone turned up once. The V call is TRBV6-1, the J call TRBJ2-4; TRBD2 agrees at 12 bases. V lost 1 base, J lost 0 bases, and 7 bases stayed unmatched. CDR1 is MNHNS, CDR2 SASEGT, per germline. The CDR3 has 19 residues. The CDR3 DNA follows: TGTGCCAGCAGTGAAGGACCTAGCGGGAGGGCCTTAGCCAAAAACATTCAGTACTTC. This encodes CASSEGPSGRALAKNIQYF.

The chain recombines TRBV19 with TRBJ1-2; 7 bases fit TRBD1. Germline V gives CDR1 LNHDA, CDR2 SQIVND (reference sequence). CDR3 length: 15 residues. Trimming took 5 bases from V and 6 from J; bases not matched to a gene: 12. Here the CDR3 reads CASSPQGVKGHGYTF. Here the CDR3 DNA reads TGTGCCAGTAGTCCTCAGGGGGTCAAGGGTCATGGCTACACCTTC.

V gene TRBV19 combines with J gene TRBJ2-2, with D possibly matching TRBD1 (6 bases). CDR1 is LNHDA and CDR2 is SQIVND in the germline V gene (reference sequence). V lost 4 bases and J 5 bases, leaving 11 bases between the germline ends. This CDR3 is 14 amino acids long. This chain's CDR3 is CASSTGVVTGELFF. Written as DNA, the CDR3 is TGTGCCAGTAGTACAGGGGTGGTAACCGGGGAGCTGTTTTTT.

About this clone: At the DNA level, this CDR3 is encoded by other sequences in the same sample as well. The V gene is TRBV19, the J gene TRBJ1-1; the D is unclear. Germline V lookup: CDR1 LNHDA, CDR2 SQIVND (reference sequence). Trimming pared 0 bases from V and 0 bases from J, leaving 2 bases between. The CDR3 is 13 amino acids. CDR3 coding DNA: TGTGCCAGTAGTATAGACCTGAACACTGAAGCTTTCTTT. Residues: CASSIDLNTEAFF.

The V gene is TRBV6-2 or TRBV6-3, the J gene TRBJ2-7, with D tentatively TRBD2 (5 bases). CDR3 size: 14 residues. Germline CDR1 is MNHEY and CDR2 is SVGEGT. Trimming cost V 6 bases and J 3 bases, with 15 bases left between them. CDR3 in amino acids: CASSRPGLVYEQYV. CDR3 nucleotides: TGTGCCAGCAGCCGCCCCGGACTTGTCTACGAGCAGTACGTC.

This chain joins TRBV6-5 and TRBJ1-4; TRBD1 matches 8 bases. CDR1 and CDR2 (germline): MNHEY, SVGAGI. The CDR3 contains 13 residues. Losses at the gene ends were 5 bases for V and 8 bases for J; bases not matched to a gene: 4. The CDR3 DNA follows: TGTGCCAGCAGTCCCCAGGGGGCGGAAAAACTGTTTTTT. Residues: CASSPQGAEKLFF.

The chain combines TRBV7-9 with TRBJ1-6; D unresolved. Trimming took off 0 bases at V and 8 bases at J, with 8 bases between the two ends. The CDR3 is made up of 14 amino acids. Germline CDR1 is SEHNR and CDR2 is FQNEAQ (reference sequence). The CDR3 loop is CASSLATMHSPLHF. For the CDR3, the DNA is TGTGCCAGCAGCTTAGCGACGATGCATTCACCCCTCCACTTT.

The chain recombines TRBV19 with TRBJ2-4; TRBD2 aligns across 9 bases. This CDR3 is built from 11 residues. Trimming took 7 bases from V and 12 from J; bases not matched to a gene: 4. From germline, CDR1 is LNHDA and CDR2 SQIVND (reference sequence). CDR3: CASITSGRQYF. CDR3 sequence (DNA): TGTGCCAGTATTACTAGCGGGCGTCAGTACTTC.

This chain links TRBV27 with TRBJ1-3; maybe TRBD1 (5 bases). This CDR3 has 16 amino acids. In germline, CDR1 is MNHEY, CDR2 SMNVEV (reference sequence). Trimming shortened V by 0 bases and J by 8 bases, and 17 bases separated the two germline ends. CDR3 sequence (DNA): TGTGCCAGCAGTTTATCGCGGCCAGGGCTTGTAGACACCATATATTTT. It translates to CASSLSRPGLVDTIYF.

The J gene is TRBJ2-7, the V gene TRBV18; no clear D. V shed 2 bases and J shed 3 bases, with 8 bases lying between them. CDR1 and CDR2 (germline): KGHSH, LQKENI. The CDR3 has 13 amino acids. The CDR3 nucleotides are TGTGCCAGCTCACCATCCCAGGTCTACGAGCAGTACTTC. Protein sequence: CASSPSQVYEQYF. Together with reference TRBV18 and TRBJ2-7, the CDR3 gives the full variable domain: NAGVMQNPRHLVRRRGQEARLRCSPMKGHSHVYWYRQLPEEGLKFMVYLQKENIIDESGMPKERFSAEFPKEGPSILRIQQVVRGDSAAYFCASSPSQVYEQYFGPGTRLTVT.

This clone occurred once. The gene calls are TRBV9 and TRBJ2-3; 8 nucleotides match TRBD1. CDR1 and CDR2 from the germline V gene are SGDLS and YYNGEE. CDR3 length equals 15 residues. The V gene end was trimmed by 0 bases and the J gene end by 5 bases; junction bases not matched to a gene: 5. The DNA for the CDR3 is TGTGCCAGCAGCGTAGATACAGGGGGATTAGATACGCAGTATTTT. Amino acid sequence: CASSVDTGGLDTQYF.